Below are 6 T cell receptor beta chains sequenced from a single sample in a study of beta chain features in type 1 diabetes. General study results and limits: Type 1 diabetes patients had moderately but significantly shorter TCRB CDR3s in all four CD4+ subsets.

Which antigens these TCRs recognize remains unknown. Isolated RNA was reverse transcribed in full, so expressed TCRB transcripts were sequenced. Some clones are missing from TCRdb's copy, which holds only in-frame ones; the method was immunoSEQ multiplex PCR. Found here are around 150,000 clones, approximately 9.1% of them singletons; the top ten hold 0.7%. Sequences were obtained from central memory CD4+ T cells from blood. Every receptor here comes from a young woman with type 1 diabetes.

The genes are TRBV6-6 and TRBJ2-1; 14 bases map to TRBD2. V dropped 10 bases and J dropped 7; count of bases not matched to a gene: 9. In germline, CDR1 is MNHNY, CDR2 SVGAGI (reference sequence). The CDR3 is 15 amino acids. The CDR3, as DNA: TGTGCCATTTCAGGGACTAGCGGGAGTTGGAATGAGCAGTTCTTC. Protein product: CAISGTSGSWNEQFF.

This clone has more than one count but fewer than ten. This chain joins TRBV7-8 and TRBJ2-7; the match to TRBD2 covers 7 bases. CDR1 and CDR2 (germline): SGHVS, FQNEAQ. The CDR3 totals 14 residues. Germline trimming cut 9 bases from V and 4 bases from J; bases unmatched to any gene: 12. CDR3 nucleotide sequence: TGTGCCAGTAAGGGAGGGCCAGGCCGATACGAGCAGTACTTC. As protein: CASKGGPGRYEQYF. Full variable domain (remainder filled in from reference TRBV7-8 and TRBJ2-7): GAGVSQSPRYKVAKRGQDVALRCDPISGHVSLFWYQQALGQGPEFLTYFQNEAQLDKSGLPSDRFFAERPEGSVSTLKIQRTQQEDSAVYLCASKGGPGRYEQYFGPGTRLTVT.

The gene calls are TRBV5-1 and TRBJ2-5; D call uncertain. This CDR3 is built from 13 residues. Deletions cut 1 base from V and 0 bases from J, with 4 bases between. CDR1 SGHRS and CDR2 YFSETQ come from the germline V gene. The CDR3: CASSLLDQETQYF. CDR3 nucleotides: TGCGCCAGCAGCTTGTTAGACCAAGAGACCCAGTACTTC.

The V call is TRBV28, the J call TRBJ1-5; no definite D call. Germline V gene lookup returns CDR1 MDHEN and CDR2 SYDVKM. The CDR3 has 13 residues. The V and J ends lost 1 base and 7 bases respectively, with 8 bases between them. CDR3 DNA sequence: TGTGCCAGCAGTTTATCGGTGGAGCAGCCCCAGCATTTT. This sequence encodes CASSLSVEQPQHF.

This clone has just a few counts. The V call is TRBV28, the J call TRBJ2-7; D call uncertain. Germline CDR1 reads MDHEN; CDR2 reads SYDVKM. Trimming removed 6 bases from V and 5 bases from J, with 8 bases in between. The CDR3 spans 11 residues. DNA of the CDR3: TGTGCCAGCAGGACATCTAACGAGCAGTACTTC. Its protein is CASRTSNEQYF.

There are a few counts of this clone. The V gene is TRBV5-1, the J gene TRBJ1-2, with 9 bases aligning to TRBD1. CDR1 is SGHRS, CDR2 YFSETQ, per germline. The ends lost 2 bases at V and 4 bases at J; junction bases unmatched: 3. This CDR3 contains 14 residues. The CDR3 sequence: CASSLGTGFYGYTF. The CDR3 region has the DNA TGCGCCAGCAGCTTAGGGACAGGGTTCTATGGCTACACCTTC. The full variable domain, completed using reference TRBV5-1 and TRBJ1-2, is KAGVTQTPRYLIKTRGQQVTLSCSPISGHRSVSWYQQTPGQGLQFLFEYFSETQRNKGNFPGRFSGRQFSNSRSEMNVSTLELGDSALYLCASSLGTGFYGYTFGSGTRLTVV.